Listed here are 21 T cell receptor beta chains from one sample, sequenced in a study of cytomegalovirus exposure and HLA in healthy donors. Primers included in the PCR were 60 Vbeta and 13 Jbeta primers. Method: immunoSEQ multiplex PCR; TCRdb's copy keeps in-frame clones and lacks some. The sample holds about 90,000 clones, over 65% seen once. Sequenced input: PBMCs. All receptors derive from a woman aged 18-29 years in good health and CMV-seropositive.

The rearrangement joins TRBV5-5 to TRBJ1-1, with no clear D. This CDR3 comprises 14 residues. Germline V lookup: CDR1 SGHKS, CDR2 YYEKEE (reference sequence). V was cut by 3 bases and J by 7 bases, with 16 bases left in between. Written as DNA, the CDR3 is TGTGCCAGCAGCTCCCACTCTGGTTTCGGTGAAGCTTTCTTT. Its translation: CASSSHSGFGEAFF.

V gene TRBV27 combines with J gene TRBJ2-1, with 10 positions matching TRBD1. CDR3 length: 15 amino acids. The J segment lost 5 bases and the V segment lost 5 bases, leaving 6 bases of the junction unmatched. CDR1 is MNHEY and CDR2 is SMNVEV in the germline V gene (reference sequence). The CDR3 loop reads CASSRWDRGDNEQFF. The CDR3 region has the DNA TGTGCCAGCAGTAGGTGGGACAGGGGCGACAATGAGCAGTTCTTC.

The sample holds a few counts of this clone. This sequence joins TRBV11-2 and TRBJ2-1; D is perhaps TRBD2 (5 bases). Per the germline V gene, CDR1 is SGHAT and CDR2 is FQNNGV. The CDR3 contains 14 residues. V shed 2 bases and J shed 5 bases, with 10 bases lying between them. This chain's CDR3 is CASSLSGWDNEQFF. DNA of the CDR3: TGTGCCAGCAGCTTATCGGGGTGGGACAATGAGCAGTTCTTC.

The CDR3 loop is CASSLGGNSYEQYF. DNA for the CDR3: TGTGCCAGCAGCTTAGGGGGCAACTCCTACGAGCAGTACTTC. This chain joins TRBV7-2 and TRBJ2-5; D might be TRBD1 (5 bases). The tail of the sequence fits TRBJ2-7 better, so the J call may be wrong. Per the germline V gene, CDR1 is SGHTA and CDR2 is FQGNSA. CDR3 length: 14 amino acids.

This chain links TRBV4-1 with TRBJ2-2; 11 bases are shared with TRBD1. Per the germline V gene, CDR1 is MGHRA and CDR2 is YSYEKL. The CDR3 spans 17 residues. The V and J ends lost 5 bases and 6 bases, in that order; junction bases with no gene match: 11. Here the CDR3 reads CASSYRQTGQGAGELFF. The CDR3 region has the DNA TGCGCCAGCAGCTATCGACAGACGGGACAGGGGGCCGGGGAGCTGTTTTTT.

This clone showed up just a few times. CDR3 DNA sequence: TGTGCCAGCTCACTAGAGGGACAGGGGAATGAAAAACTGTTTTTT. It is translated as CASSLEGQGNEKLFF. V usage is TRBV18 and J usage is TRBJ1-4; 10 nucleotides line up with TRBD1. Germline V gene data show CDR1 as KGHSH and CDR2 as LQKENI. CDR3 size: 15 residues. Unmatched junction bases numbered 4, after V lost 4 bases and J lost 5 bases.

At least ten counts were recorded for this clone. The V call is TRBV4-2, the J call TRBJ1-1; D is possibly TRBD1 (6 bases). V was shortened by 3 bases and J by 1 base, with 12 bases between the two germline ends. The CDR3 contains 15 residues. CDR1 LGHNA and CDR2 YNFKEQ come from the germline V gene. CDR3: CASSQGSGQNTEAFF. The DNA for the CDR3 is TGTGCCAGCAGCCAGGGCTCGGGACAGAACACTGAAGCTTTCTTT.

This clone has more than one count but fewer than ten. The rearrangement links TRBV11-2 to TRBJ2-7, with 10 nucleotides matching TRBD2. Losses at the gene ends were 0 bases for V and 0 bases for J; bases not matched to a gene: 8. CDR1 is SGHAT and CDR2 is FQNNGV in the germline V gene. The CDR3 consists of 18 residues. CDR3: CASSLDLTSGVSSYEQYF. In DNA form, the CDR3 reads TGTGCCAGCAGCTTAGATCTCACTAGCGGGGTGAGCTCCTACGAGCAGTACTTC.

This clone was seen a single time. The genes are TRBV2 and TRBJ1-2; 10 nucleotides match TRBD1. The V and J ends lost 6 bases and 10 bases, in that order; junction bases with no gene match: 8. CDR1 and CDR2 (germline): SNHLY, FYNNEI. This CDR3 spans 13 amino acids. The CDR3 loop is CASRAGQGPAYTF. The CDR3 DNA is TGTGCCAGCAGGGCGGGACAGGGGCCCGCCTACACCTTC.

The V call is TRBV7-6, the J call TRBJ1-1; 8 nucleotides line up with TRBD1. The V and J ends lost 3 bases and 6 bases, in that order; junction bases with no gene match: 6. Germline V CDR1 and CDR2: SGHVS, FNYEAQ. This CDR3 has 14 amino acids. The CDR3 DNA is TGTGCCAGCAGCTTGGTGACAGGGGACGCTGAAGCTTTCTTT. This gives the protein CASSLVTGDAEAFF.

V and J are TRBV30 and TRBJ1-1, with D perhaps TRBD1 (5 bases). CDR3 length equals 13 residues. The germline V gene has CDR1 GTSNPN and CDR2 SVGIG (reference sequence). V was cut by 4 bases and J by 1 base, with 10 bases left in between. CDR3 protein: CAWNLRGNTEAFF. The CDR3 nucleotides read TGTGCCTGGAACCTTAGGGGGAACACTGAAGCTTTCTTT.

This chain connects TRBV7-9 to TRBJ2-7; 7 bases align to TRBD2. The CDR3 consists of 15 residues. J gave up 1 base and V 5 bases, and 8 bases lay outside the gene matches. The V gene's germline CDR1 is SEHNR and CDR2 FQNEAQ (reference sequence). CDR3 loop: CASSLEGGSSYEQYF. In DNA, the CDR3 is TGTGCCAGCAGCCTGGAGGGAGGGAGTTCCTACGAGCAGTACTTC.

The rearrangement links TRBV7-8 to TRBJ2-3; tentatively, D is TRBD2 (5 bases). Germline CDR1 reads SGHVS; CDR2 reads FQNEAQ. The V end lost 3 bases, the J end lost 2 bases, and 21 bases lay between the germline ends. This CDR3 region has 18 residues. Written as DNA, the CDR3 is TGTGCCAGCAGCTTTTTAACACGGACTGCCGAGATCACAGATACGCAGTATTTT. This encodes CASSFLTRTAEITDTQYF.

This chain uses TRBV19 with TRBJ1-3; D is uncertain. CDR1 LNHDA and CDR2 SQIVND come from the germline V gene (reference sequence). The CDR3 is made up of 16 amino acids. V was cut by 0 bases and J by 4 bases, with 13 bases left in between. The CDR3 DNA sequence: TGTGCCAGTAGTATAGATCCAGCGAGTCCGGGAAACACCATATATTTT. As protein: CASSIDPASPGNTIYF.

The V gene is TRBV5-4, the J gene TRBJ2-2, with D possibly being TRBD2 (5 bases). The CDR3 consists of 15 residues. Germline CDR1 reads SGHNT; CDR2 reads YYREEE (reference sequence). Trimming cost V 5 bases and J 2 bases, with 13 bases left between them. CDR3 nucleotides: TGTGCCAGCAGTTTCAGCGGAAAAAACACCGGGGAGCTGTTTTTT. Translation: CASSFSGKNTGELFF. The complete variable domain, with remaining parts taken from reference TRBV5-4 and TRBJ2-2, reads ETGVTQSPTHLIKTRGQQVTLRCSSQSGHNTVSWYQQALGQGPQFIFQYYREEENGRGNFPPRFSGLQFPNYSSELNVNALELDDSALYLCASSFSGKNTGELFFGEGSRLTVL.

Notes on this clone: Germline and junction disagree at one end, which may indicate a read error. The J gene is TRBJ2-1, the V gene TRBV4-3; perhaps TRBD2 as D (7 bases). Germline V lookup: CDR1 LGHNA, CDR2 YSLEER. This CDR3 has 17 residues. CDR3 in amino acids: CASSQGWDGGPRDEQFF. The CDR3, as DNA: TGCGCCAGCAGCCAAGGTTGGGACGGGGGGCCCAGGGATGAGCAATTCTTC.

This clone appeared once. V usage is TRBV5-5 and J usage is TRBJ1-5; no clear D. Germline V gives CDR1 SGHKS, CDR2 YYEKEE (reference sequence). Between the trimmed V and J ends, which lost 0 bases and 3 bases, there was a span of 13 bases. The CDR3 loop spans 16 amino acids. As DNA, the CDR3 is TGTGCCAGCAGCTTGGCGGGAACGCAGATCAATCAGCCCCAGCATTTT. Translation gives CASSLAGTQINQPQHF.

This chain joins TRBV10-3 and TRBJ2-5; perhaps TRBD2 as D (6 bases). Germline-derived CDR1 and CDR2 are ENHRY and SYGVKD. Trimming stripped 0 bases from V and 3 bases from J, with 14 bases between. This CDR3 has 16 residues. The CDR3 loop is CAISESRGRGKETQYF. Here the CDR3 DNA reads TGTGCCATCAGTGAGTCGAGGGGCCGCGGGAAAGAGACCCAGTACTTC.

The chain combines TRBV5-1 with TRBJ2-3; D remains unclear. CDR3 length: 14 residues. Between the trimmed V and J ends, which lost 6 bases and 2 bases, there was a span of 13 bases. From germline, CDR1 is SGHRS and CDR2 YFSETQ. In DNA, the CDR3 is TGCGCCAGCAAGAGTATCTCTGACACAGATACGCAGTATTTT. Its translation is CASKSISDTDTQYF. Using reference TRBV5-1 and TRBJ2-3 for the parts outside the CDR3, the full variable domain is KAGVTQTPRYLIKTRGQQVTLSCSPISGHRSVSWYQQTPGQGLQFLFEYFSETQRNKGNFPGRFSGRQFSNSRSEMNVSTLELGDSALYLCASKSISDTDTQYFGPGTRLTVL.

The chain recombines TRBV28 with TRBJ1-2; tentative D call: TRBD1 (6 bases). This CDR3 spans 15 amino acids. The V gene's germline CDR1 is MDHEN and CDR2 SYDVKM. Trimming took 7 bases from V and 2 from J, leaving 17 bases between them. CDR3 DNA sequence: TGTGCCAGCACCGGACAGCTCAAATTAAACTATGGCTACACCTTC. As protein: CASTGQLKLNYGYTF.

This clone was seen just once. The rearrangement links TRBV5-1 to TRBJ1-5; 12 nucleotides align to TRBD1. V lost 4 bases and J lost 7; bases outside the gene matches: 3. The CDR3 contains 14 residues. Looked up from germline, CDR1 is SGHRS and CDR2 is YFSETQ. The CDR3 DNA reads as TGCGCCAGCAGCCTGGGGACAGGGGGCCAGCCCCAGCATTTT. It codes for CASSLGTGGQPQHF.